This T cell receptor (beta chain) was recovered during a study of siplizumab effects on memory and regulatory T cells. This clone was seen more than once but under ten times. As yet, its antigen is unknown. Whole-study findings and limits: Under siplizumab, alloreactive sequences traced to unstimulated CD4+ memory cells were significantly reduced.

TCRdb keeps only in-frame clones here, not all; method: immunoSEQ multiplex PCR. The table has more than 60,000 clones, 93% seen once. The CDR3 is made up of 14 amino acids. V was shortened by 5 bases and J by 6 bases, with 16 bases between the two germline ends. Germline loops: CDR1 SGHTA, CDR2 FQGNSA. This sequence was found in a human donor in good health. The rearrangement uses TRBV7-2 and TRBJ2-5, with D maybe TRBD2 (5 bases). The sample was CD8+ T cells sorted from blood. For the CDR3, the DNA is TGTGCCAGCAGCCCCTATTACGGGGTGAAGACCCAGTACTTC. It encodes CASSPYYGVKTQYF.